The subject of this entry is one T cell receptor (beta chain). The data belong to a study of blood T cell repertoires in COVID-19. Study in general: Samples representing acute and convalescent COVID-19 were sourced from the United States, Italy and Spain.

Here immunoSEQ multiplex PCR was the method, and the copy in TCRdb shows in-frame clones only, minus some. The sample shows 200,000 or so clones, around 87% of them seen only once. V dropped 1 base and J dropped 7 bases, with 14 bases sitting between them. This CDR3 has 14 residues. Germline CDR1 and CDR2: SNHLY and FYNNEI. The sequence was collected from a man aged 60 to 75 with acute or convalescent COVID-19. The chain has TRBV2 and TRBJ2-7, with a weak D call TRBD1 (5 bases). The sequenced material came from peripheral blood. The CDR3 loop is CASSEEVRSGEQYF. The DNA for the CDR3 is TGTGCCAGCAGTGAAGAAGTCCGGTCAGGGGAGCAGTACTTC.